This entry is about one T cell receptor beta chain. Its antigen is not known. Produced via immunoSEQ multiplex PCR; TCRdb's table is partial and in-frame only. Here the sample spans more than 85,000 clones, roughly 92% being singletons. The sample comes from a study of siplizumab effects on memory and regulatory T cells. Study-wide results and limits: The authors mapped only a minor fraction of alloreactive clones to unstimulated subsets. Alloreactive sequences tracing back to unstimulated CD4+ memory cells were significantly reduced by siplizumab. An assignable phenotype, naive or memory, was missing from roughly 80-95% of proliferating CD4+ or CD8+ clones. In controls, roughly 25% of mappable alloreactive CD4+ clones were Treg-derived on average, versus about 75% with siplizumab.

Material: Tregs sorted from blood. The TCR originated in a human donor in good health.

The CDR3 reads CSVCNMGGLAGGETQYF. CDR3 DNA: TGCAGCGTTTGCAACATGGGGGGACTAGCGGGAGGTGAGACCCAGTACTTC. The chain couples TRBV29-1 to TRBJ2-5; 15 nucleotides agree with TRBD2. The length of the CDR3 is 17 residues. V gave up 5 bases and J gave up 5 bases; unmatched junction bases: 12. Germline loops: CDR1 SQVTM, CDR2 ANQGSEA.